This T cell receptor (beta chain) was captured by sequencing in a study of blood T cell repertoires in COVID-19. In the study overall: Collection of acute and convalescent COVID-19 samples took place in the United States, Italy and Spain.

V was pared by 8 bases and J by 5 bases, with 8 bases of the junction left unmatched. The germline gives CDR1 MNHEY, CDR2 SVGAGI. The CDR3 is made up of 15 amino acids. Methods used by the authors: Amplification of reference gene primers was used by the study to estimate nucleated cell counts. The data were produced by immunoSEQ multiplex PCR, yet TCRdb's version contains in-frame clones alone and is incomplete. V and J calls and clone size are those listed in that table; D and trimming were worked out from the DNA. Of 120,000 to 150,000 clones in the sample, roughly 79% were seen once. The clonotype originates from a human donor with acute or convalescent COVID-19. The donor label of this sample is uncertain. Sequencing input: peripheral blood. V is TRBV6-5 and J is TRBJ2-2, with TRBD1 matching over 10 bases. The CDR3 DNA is TGTGCCAGCTCCCCCGGGACAGGGGAAACCGGGGAGCTGTTTTTT. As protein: CASSPGTGETGELFF.